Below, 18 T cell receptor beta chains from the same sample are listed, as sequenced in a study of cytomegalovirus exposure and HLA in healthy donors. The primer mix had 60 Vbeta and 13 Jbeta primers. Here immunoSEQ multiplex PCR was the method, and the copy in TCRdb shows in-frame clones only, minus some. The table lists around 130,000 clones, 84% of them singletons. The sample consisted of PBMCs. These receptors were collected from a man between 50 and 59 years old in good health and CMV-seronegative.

The CDR3 DNA follows: TGTGCCAGCAGGGGACAGGGAGACTCCTATAATTCACCCCTCCACTTT. Amino acids: CASRGQGDSYNSPLHF. The rearrangement uses TRBV6-6 and TRBJ1-6; 9 bases match TRBD1. The V segment lost 6 bases and the J segment 0 bases; nucleotides outside the gene matches: 3. The CDR3 is made up of 16 amino acids. Looked up from germline, CDR1 is MNHNY and CDR2 is SVGAGI (reference sequence).

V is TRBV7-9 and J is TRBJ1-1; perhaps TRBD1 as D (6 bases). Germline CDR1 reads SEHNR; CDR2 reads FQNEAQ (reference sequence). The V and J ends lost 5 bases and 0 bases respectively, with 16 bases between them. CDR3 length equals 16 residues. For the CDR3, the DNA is TGTGCCAGCAGCCCTGGACAGAGACTCCTGAACACTGAAGCTTTCTTT. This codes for CASSPGQRLLNTEAFF.

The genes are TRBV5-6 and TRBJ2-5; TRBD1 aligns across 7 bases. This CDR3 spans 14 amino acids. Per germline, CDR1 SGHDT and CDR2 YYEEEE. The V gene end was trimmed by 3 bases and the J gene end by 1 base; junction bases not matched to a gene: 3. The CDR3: CASSWGTAQETQYF. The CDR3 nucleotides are TGTGCCAGCAGCTGGGGGACAGCCCAAGAGACCCAGTACTTC.

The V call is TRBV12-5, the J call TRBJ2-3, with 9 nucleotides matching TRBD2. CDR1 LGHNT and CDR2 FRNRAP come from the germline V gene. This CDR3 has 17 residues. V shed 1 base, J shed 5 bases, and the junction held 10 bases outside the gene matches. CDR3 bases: TGTGCTAGTGGTTTGGGCAGCGGGGGGACCCTTCAAGATACGCAGTATTTT. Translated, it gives CASGLGSGGTLQDTQYF.

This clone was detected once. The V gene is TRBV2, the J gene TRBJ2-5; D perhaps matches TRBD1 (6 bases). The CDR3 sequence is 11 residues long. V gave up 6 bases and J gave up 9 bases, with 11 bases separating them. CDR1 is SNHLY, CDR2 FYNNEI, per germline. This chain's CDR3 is CASSLEGAQYF. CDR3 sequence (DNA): TGTGCCAGCAGCCTAGAGGGGGCCCAGTACTTC.

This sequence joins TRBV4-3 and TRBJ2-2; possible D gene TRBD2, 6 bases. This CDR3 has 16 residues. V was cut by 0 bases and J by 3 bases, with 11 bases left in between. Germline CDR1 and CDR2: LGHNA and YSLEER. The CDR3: CASSQDLRGYTGELFF. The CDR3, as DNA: TGCGCCAGCAGCCAAGATTTGCGGGGTTACACCGGGGAGCTGTTTTTT.

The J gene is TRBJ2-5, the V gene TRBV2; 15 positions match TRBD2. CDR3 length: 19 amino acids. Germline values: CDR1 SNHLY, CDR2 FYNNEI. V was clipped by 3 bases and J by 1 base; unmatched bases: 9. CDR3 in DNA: TGTGCCAGCAGTGACGATGGGACTAGCGGGGGGCTGAGCCAAGAGACCCAGTACTTC. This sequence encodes CASSDDGTSGGLSQETQYF.

In DNA form, the CDR3 reads TGTGCCAGCTCACCCTACTCCAGGGATCAGCCCCAGCATTTT. Translating gives CASSPYSRDQPQHF. V usage is TRBV18 and J usage is TRBJ1-5; perhaps TRBD1 as D (5 bases). The CDR3 contains 14 residues. The germline gives CDR1 KGHSH, CDR2 LQKENI. Between the trimmed V and J ends, which lost 3 bases and 5 bases, there was a span of 11 bases.

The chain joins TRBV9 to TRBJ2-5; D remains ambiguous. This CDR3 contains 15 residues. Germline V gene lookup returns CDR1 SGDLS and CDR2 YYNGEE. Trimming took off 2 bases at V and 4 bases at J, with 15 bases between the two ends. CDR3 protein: CASSVSPALGETQYF. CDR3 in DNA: TGTGCCAGCAGCGTTAGCCCGGCCCTCGGAGAGACCCAGTACTTC.

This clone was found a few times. The CDR3 reads CASSLTGPNTEAFF. DNA of the CDR3: TGTGCCAGCAGTTTAACAGGGCCAAACACTGAAGCTTTCTTT. The chain employs TRBV27 and TRBJ1-1; a weak D match, TRBD1 (6 bases). V lost 2 bases and J lost 2, with 9 bases in between. Germline CDR1 MNHEY, CDR2 SMNVEV (reference sequence). The CDR3 totals 14 residues.

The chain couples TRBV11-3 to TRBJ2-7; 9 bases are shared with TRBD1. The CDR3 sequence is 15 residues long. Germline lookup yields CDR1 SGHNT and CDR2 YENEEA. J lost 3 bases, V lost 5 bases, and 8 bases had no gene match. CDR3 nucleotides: TGTGCCAGCAGCCGGGACAGGGCAGGGATCTACGAGCAGTACTTC. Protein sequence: CASSRDRAGIYEQYF.

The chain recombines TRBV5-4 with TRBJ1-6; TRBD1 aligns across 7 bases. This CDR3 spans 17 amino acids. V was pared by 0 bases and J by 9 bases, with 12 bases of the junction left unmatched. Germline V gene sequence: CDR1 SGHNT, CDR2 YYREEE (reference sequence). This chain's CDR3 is CASSLGGEQGSGSPLHF. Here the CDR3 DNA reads TGTGCCAGCAGCTTGGGGGGGGAACAGGGGTCTGGTTCACCCCTCCACTTT.

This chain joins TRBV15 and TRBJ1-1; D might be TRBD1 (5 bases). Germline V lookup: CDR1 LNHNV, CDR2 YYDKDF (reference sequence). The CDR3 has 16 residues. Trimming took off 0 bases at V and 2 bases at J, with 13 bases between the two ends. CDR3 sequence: CATSRDRGGLNTEAFF. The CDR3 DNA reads TGTGCCACCAGCAGAGATCGGGGGGGTCTTAACACTGAAGCTTTCTTT.

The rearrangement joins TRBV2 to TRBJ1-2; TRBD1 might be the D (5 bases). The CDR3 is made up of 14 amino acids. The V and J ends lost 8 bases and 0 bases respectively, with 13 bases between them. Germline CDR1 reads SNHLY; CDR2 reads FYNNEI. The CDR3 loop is CASGGADANYGYTF. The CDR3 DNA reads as TGTGCCAGCGGTGGGGCAGATGCTAACTATGGCTACACCTTC.

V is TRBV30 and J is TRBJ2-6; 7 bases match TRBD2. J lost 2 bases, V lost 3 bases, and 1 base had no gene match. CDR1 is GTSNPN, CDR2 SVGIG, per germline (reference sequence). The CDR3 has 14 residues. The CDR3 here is CAWSGLAGANVLTF. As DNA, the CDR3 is TGTGCCTGGAGCGGACTAGCTGGGGCCAACGTCCTGACTTTC.

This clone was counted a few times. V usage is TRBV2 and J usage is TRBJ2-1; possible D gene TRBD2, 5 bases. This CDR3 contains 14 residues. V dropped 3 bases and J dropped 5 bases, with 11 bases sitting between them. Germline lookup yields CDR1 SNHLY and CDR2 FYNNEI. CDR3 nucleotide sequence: TGTGCCAGCAGTGATGTCCGGGGAAACAATGAGCAGTTCTTC. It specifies CASSDVRGNNEQFF.

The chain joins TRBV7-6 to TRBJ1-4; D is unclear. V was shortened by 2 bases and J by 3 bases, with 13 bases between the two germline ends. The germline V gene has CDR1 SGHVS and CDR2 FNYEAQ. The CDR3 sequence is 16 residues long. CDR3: CASSLSRAGANEKLFF. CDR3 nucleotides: TGTGCCAGCAGCTTAAGTCGGGCGGGTGCTAATGAAAAACTGTTTTTT.

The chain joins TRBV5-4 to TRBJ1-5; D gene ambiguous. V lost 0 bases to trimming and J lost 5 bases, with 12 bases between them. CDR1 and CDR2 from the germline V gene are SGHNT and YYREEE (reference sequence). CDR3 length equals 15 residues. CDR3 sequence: CASSLGAGLDQPQHF. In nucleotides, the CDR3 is TGTGCCAGCAGCTTGGGCGCAGGACTGGATCAGCCCCAGCATTTT. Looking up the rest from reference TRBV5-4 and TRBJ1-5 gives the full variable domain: ETGVTQSPTHLIKTRGQQVTLRCSSQSGHNTVSWYQQALGQGPQFIFQYYREEENGRGNFPPRFSGLQFPNYSSELNVNALELDDSALYLCASSLGAGLDQPQHFGDGTRLSIL.